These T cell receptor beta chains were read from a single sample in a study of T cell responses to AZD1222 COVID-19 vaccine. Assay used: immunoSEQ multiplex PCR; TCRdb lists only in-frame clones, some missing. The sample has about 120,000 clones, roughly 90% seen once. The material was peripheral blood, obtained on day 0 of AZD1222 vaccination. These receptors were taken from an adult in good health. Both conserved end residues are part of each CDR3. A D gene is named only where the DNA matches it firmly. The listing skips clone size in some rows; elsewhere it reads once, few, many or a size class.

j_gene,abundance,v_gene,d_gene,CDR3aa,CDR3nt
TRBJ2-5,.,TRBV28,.,CASRILRQETQYF,TGTGCCAGCAGGATCCTGCGCCAAGAGACCCAGTACTTC
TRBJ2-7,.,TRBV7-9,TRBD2,CASSLGSGSYEQYF,TGTGCCAGCAGCTTAGGTAGCGGGAGCTACGAGCAGTACTTC
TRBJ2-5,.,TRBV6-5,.,CASSYSVGSGQETQYF,TGTGCCAGCAGTTACTCAGTGGGCTCTGGGCAAGAGACCCAGTACTTC
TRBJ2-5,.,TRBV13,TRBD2,CASSLVGTTGTQYF,TGTGCCAGCAGCTTAGTAGGGACTACGGGGACCCAGTACTTC
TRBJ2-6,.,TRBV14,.,CASSPRVGAQLSGANVLTF,TGTGCCAGCAGCCCGCGGGTCGGGGCACAACTCTCTGGGGCCAACGTCCTGACTTTC
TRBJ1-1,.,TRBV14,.,CASSQGARNTEAFF,TGTGCCAGCAGCCAAGGGGCTCGTAACACTGAAGCTTTCTTT
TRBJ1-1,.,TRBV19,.,CASSFFRDTEAFF,TGTGCCAGTAGTTTCTTCAGGGACACTGAAGCTTTCTTT
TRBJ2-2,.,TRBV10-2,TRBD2,CASSELAGGNTGELFF,TGCGCCAGCAGTGAGTTGGCGGGAGGAAACACCGGGGAGCTGTTTTTT
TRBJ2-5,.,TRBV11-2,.,CASSSWGRQETQYF,TGTGCCAGCAGCTCGTGGGGGAGACAAGAGACCCAGTACTTC
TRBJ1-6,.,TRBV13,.,CASSLGGPSYNSPLHF,TGTGCCAGCAGCTTAGGGGGACCGAGCTATAATTCACCCCTCCACTTT
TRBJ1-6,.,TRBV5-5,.,CASSWLPGHGKSPLHF,TGTGCCAGCAGCTGGCTCCCGGGACATGGCAAGTCACCCCTCCACTTT
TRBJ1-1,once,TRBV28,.,CASSHHSTFAGNTEAFF,TGTGCCAGCAGCCACCACTCGACCTTCGCAGGGAACACTGAAGCTTTCTTT
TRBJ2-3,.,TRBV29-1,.,CSLKPGLSTDTQYF,TGCTCCCTCAAGCCGGGACTTAGCACAGATACGCAGTATTTT
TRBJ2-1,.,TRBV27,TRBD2,CASSEAGGPFHPQFF,TGTGCCAGCAGTGAAGCGGGAGGGCCCTTTCATCCGCAGTTCTTC
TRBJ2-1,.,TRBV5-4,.,CASSRDGGQSYNEQFF,TGTGCCAGCAGCCGAGACGGGGGACAGAGTTACAATGAGCAGTTCTTC
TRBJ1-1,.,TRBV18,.,CASTPGSGGTEAFF,TGTGCCAGCACCCCAGGTTCGGGGGGCACTGAAGCTTTCTTT
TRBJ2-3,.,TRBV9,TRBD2,CASSPLWSSGSPDTQYF,TGTGCCAGCAGCCCCCTGTGGAGTAGCGGGTCCCCAGATACGCAGTATTTT
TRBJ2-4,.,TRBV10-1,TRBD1,CASSDPGDRKNIQYF,TGCGCCAGCAGTGACCCGGGGGACAGGAAAAACATTCAGTACTTC
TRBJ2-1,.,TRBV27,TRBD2,CASSPLPPGLAGAGYNEQFF,TGTGCCAGCAGTCCGCTTCCCCCGGGACTAGCGGGAGCGGGTTACAATGAGCAGTTCTTC
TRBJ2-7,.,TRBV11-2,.,CASSSLRADIYEQYF,TGTGCCAGCAGCTCTCTCCGGGCCGACATCTACGAGCAGTACTTC
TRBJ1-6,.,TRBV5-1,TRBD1,CASSLEGAINSPLHF,TGCGCCAGCAGCTTGGAGGGGGCGATAAATTCACCCCTCCACTTT
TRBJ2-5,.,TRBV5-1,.,CASSRDSRSPPETQYF,TGCGCCAGCAGTAGGGACTCCCGAAGCCCACCAGAGACCCAGTACTTC
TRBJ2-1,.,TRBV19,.,CASSMTSYNEQFF,TGTGCCAGTAGTATGACTAGTTACAATGAGCAGTTCTTC
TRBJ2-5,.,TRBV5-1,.,CASSLGREETQYF,TGCGCCAGCAGCTTGGGCAGGGAAGAGACCCAGTACTTC
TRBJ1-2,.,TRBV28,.,CASYTRNGYTF,TGTGCCAGCTATACCAGAAATGGCTACACCTTC
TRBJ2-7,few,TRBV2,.,CASSELEGGYYEQYF,TGTGCCAGCAGTGAATTGGAGGGGGGCTATTACGAGCAGTACTTC
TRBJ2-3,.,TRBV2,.,CASSEFGDLGTDTQYF,TGTGCCAGCAGTGAATTCGGGGACCTCGGCACAGATACGCAGTATTTT
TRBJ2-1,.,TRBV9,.,CASSPLSVTGNEQFF,TGTGCCAGCAGCCCCCTGAGTGTCACCGGGAATGAGCAGTTCTTC
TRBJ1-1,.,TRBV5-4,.,CASSLARRGSTEAFF,TGTGCCAGCAGCTTGGCCCGTCGGGGTTCCACTGAAGCTTTCTTT
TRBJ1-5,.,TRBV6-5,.,CASSYLGRVVNQPQHF,TGTGCCAGCAGTTACTTGGGCAGGGTGGTCAATCAGCCCCAGCATTTT
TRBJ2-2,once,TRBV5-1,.,CASSKEGHYTGELFF,TGCGCCAGCTCCAAGGAGGGACATTATACCGGGGAGCTGTTTTTT
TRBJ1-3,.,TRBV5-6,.,CASISVSGNTIYF,TGTGCCAGCATCTCGGTCTCTGGAAACACCATATATTTT
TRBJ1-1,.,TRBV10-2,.,CASSVFINTEAFF,TGCGCCAGCAGTGTCTTTATTAACACTGAAGCTTTCTTT
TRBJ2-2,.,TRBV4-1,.,CASSQEGGATGELFF,TGCGCCAGCAGCCAAGAGGGGGGCGCCACCGGGGAGCTGTTTTTT
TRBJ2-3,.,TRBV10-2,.,CASSESTRRDPTSTDTQYF,TGCGCCAGCAGTGAGTCGACTCGACGGGACCCAACTAGCACAGATACGCAGTATTTT